The rows below give T cell receptor beta chains drawn from one sample of a study of blood T cell repertoires in COVID-19. Measured with immunoSEQ multiplex PCR; TCRdb has only the in-frame clones, and not every one. Counted here are roughly 350,000 clones, roughly 86% occurring once; the ten biggest clones make up around 9.3%. Source material: peripheral blood. These receptors were taken from a woman aged 25 to 39 with COVID-19, enrolled during active disease. CDR3s include the opening cysteine and the closing phenylalanine or tryptophan. D genes are given only for firm matches. Clone size is stated in some rows and not others, as once, few, many or a class when expanded.

d_gene,v_gene,abundance,j_gene,CDR3aa,CDR3nt
TRBD2,TRBV5-1,few,TRBJ2-1,CASSLYLAGGNEQFF,TGCGCCAGCAGCTTGTATTTAGCGGGAGGCAATGAGCAGTTCTTC
.,TRBV15,.,TRBJ2-2,CATRWSSGTGELFF,TGTGCCACCAGGTGGAGTAGCGGAACCGGGGAGCTGTTTTTT
.,TRBV3-1/TRBV3-2,.,TRBJ2-3,CASSPAGGRGTDTQYF,TGTGCCAGCAGCCCCGCCGGGGGACGAGGCACAGATACGCAGTATTTT
.,TRBV10-2,.,TRBJ1-6,CASSEGGNSPLHF,TGCGCCAGCAGTGAGGGGGGGAATTCACCCCTCCACTTT
.,TRBV30,.,TRBJ1-2,CAWSPLGGEVINYGYTF,TGTGCCTGGAGTCCCCTCGGCGGGGAGGTGATTAACTATGGCTACACCTTC
TRBD1,TRBV3-1/TRBV3-2,.,TRBJ1-1,CASSHTGTGAYAEAFF,TGTGCCAGCAGCCATACAGGGACAGGGGCCTACGCTGAAGCTTTCTTT
.,TRBV11-3,.,TRBJ2-7,CASSLGQTYEQYF,TGTGCCAGCAGCTTGGGCCAAACGTACGAGCAGTACTTC
.,TRBV2,few,TRBJ2-2,CASTPALVRAGIGGELFF,TGTGCCAGCACGCCCGCTCTCGTTAGGGCGGGAATAGGCGGGGAGCTGTTTTTT
.,TRBV7-2,.,TRBJ2-7,CASSLERRYEQYF,TGTGCCAGCAGCTTAGAGCGGCGCTACGAGCAGTACTTC
TRBD1,TRBV27,.,TRBJ2-7,CASRARGLTYEQYF,TGTGCCAGCAGGGCCAGGGGGTTAACCTACGAGCAGTACTTC
TRBD2,TRBV30,.,TRBJ2-1,CAWSGTSEGEQFF,TGTGCCTGGAGTGGGACTAGCGAGGGGGAGCAGTTCTTC
TRBD2,TRBV5-4,.,TRBJ2-7,CASSTREGYEQYF,TGTGCCAGCAGCACGCGGGAGGGCTACGAGCAGTACTTC
.,TRBV27,.,TRBJ1-4,CASSTTETNEKLFF,TGTGCCAGCAGTACGACAGAAACTAATGAAAAACTGTTTTTT
.,TRBV9,.,TRBJ1-1,CASSRHEAGDTEAFF,TGTGCCAGCAGCAGACACGAGGCGGGGGACACTGAAGCTTTCTTT
.,TRBV7-2,.,TRBJ2-1,CASSLSGSSYNEQFF,TGTGCCAGCAGCTTATCAGGTAGCTCCTACAATGAGCAGTTCTTC
TRBD2,TRBV15,.,TRBJ2-3,CATSRAGLAASTDTQYF,TGTGCCACCAGCAGAGCGGGACTAGCGGCAAGCACAGATACGCAGTATTTT
TRBD1,TRBV6-6,.,TRBJ2-7,CASSGGQGIPYEQYF,TGTGCCAGCAGTGGGGGACAGGGGATCCCCTACGAGCAGTACTTC
.,TRBV4-2,medium-sized,TRBJ2-7,CASSQEEGDSPYEQYF,TGTGCCAGCAGCCAAGAGGAGGGAGACTCTCCCTACGAGCAGTACTTC
TRBD2,TRBV6-1,.,TRBJ2-7,CASSEKGLTYEQYF,TGTGCCAGCAGTGAAAAGGGACTAACCTACGAGCAGTACTTC
.,TRBV6-6,.,TRBJ1-2,CASSYSLRGGYGYTF,TGTGCCAGCAGTTACTCGTTACGCGGCGGCTATGGCTACACCTTC
.,TRBV18,.,TRBJ2-6,CASSPPNGANVLTF,TGTGCCAGCTCACCACCCAATGGGGCCAACGTCCTGACTTTC
.,TRBV5-8,.,TRBJ1-1,CASSLWMGEGNTEAFF,TGTGCCAGCAGCCTCTGGATGGGGGAGGGGAACACTGAAGCTTTCTTT
TRBD1,TRBV29-1,.,TRBJ2-1,CSVRQGDNEQFF,TGCAGCGTTCGACAGGGAGACAATGAGCAGTTCTTC
.,TRBV18,.,TRBJ1-3,CASSPPSTRDTIYF,TGTGCCAGCTCACCACCGTCGACGCGGGACACCATATATTTT
.,TRBV28,few,TRBJ1-5,CASTQRTWTAHSNQPQHF,TGTGCCAGCACCCAAAGAACCTGGACAGCTCATAGCAATCAGCCCCAGCATTTT
.,TRBV6-6,.,TRBJ2-2,CASSRREGAGTGELFF,TGTGCCAGCAGTCGACGCGAGGGAGCGGGCACCGGGGAGCTGTTTTTT
.,TRBV2,.,TRBJ2-2,CASSVLGAGELFF,TGTGCCAGCAGTGTCTTGGGAGCCGGGGAGCTGTTTTTT
.,TRBV5-1,.,TRBJ2-3,CASSLFPPADTQYF,TGCGCCAGCAGCTTGTTCCCTCCGGCAGATACGCAGTATTTT
TRBD1,TRBV14,.,TRBJ2-5,CASSQDGTGVIETQYF,TGTGCCAGCAGCCAAGACGGGACAGGGGTTATTGAGACCCAGTACTTC
TRBD2,TRBV5-8,.,TRBJ2-3,CASGPGLGTPDTQYF,TGTGCCAGCGGTCCGGGACTAGGAACCCCGGATACGCAGTATTTT
TRBD2,TRBV25-1,.,TRBJ2-1,CASSGLSGSSYNEQFF,TGTGCCAGCAGTGGCCTGAGCGGGAGCTCCTACAATGAGCAGTTCTTC